Included here is one T cell receptor (beta chain) sequence, with context. Antigen specificity is unknown. Using RNA transcripts, the TCR beta CDR3 regions were amplified. First-round RT-PCR employed HTBI primers, with a second-round multiplex PCR after it. TCRdb ran MiXCR on the multiplex PCR reads and lists one entry per CDR3 protein. Among 650,000 to 900,000 distinct CDR3 sequences listed, 40% were seen once. This entry comes from a study of Graves' ophthalmopathy and Graves' hyperthyroidism. V lost 4 bases to trimming and J lost 4 bases; unmatched junction nucleotides: 8. CDR3 length equals 17 residues. Germline V gene sequence: CDR1 SGHTA, CDR2 FQGTGA. General study points: The 13-signature model separated ophthalmopathy from stable hyperthyroidism at roughly 88% sensitivity and roughly 81% specificity. Ophthalmopathy progression prediction by the model yielded a sensitivity of about 68% and a specificity of roughly 74%.

A diagnosis was made from clinical symptoms together with serum thyroxine, TRAb, thyroid ultrasound and orbital computed tomography. Out of roughly 9.3 ml of fresh peripheral blood, PBMCs were obtained. This clonotype was obtained from an adult man with Graves' ophthalmopathy. Sample: peripheral blood. The genes are TRBV7-3 and TRBJ2-1, with TRBD2 matching 12 bases. CDR3 loop: CASSSDLAGGPYNEQFF. DNA of the CDR3: TGTGCCAGCAGCTCCGATCTAGCGGGAGGGCCGTACAATGAGCAGTTCTTC.